The clone carrying this T cell receptor (beta chain) has ten or more counts. Individual cDNA molecules (in the library) carried attached unique molecular identifiers. Per the original methods: Samples ranged from 23,224 to 690,600 TCRs, with a median of roughly 96,000. TCRdb re-analysed the reads in MiXCR, keeping a single row per CDR3 protein. The V and J calls come from TCRdb's annotation, not from the publication. In the table there are about 120,000 distinct CDR3 sequences, less than 10% of which are singletons. The entry originates in a study of human T cells and chemical hapten exposure. Study summary: Small volume differences among pooled libraries mainly caused per-sample TCR yield variation.

This CDR3 is built from 16 residues. Trimming cost V 0 bases and J 2 bases; bases outside gene matches: 2. The germline V gene encodes CDR1 LGHNA and CDR2 YNFKEQ. The template was total RNA from unfractionated whole blood. Sequenced material: whole blood. The sequence came from a human donor in good health. Some clones in this sample may be carry-over from other donors' samples. This chain links TRBV4-2 with TRBJ2-7, with TRBD2 matching 12 bases. CDR3 bases: TGTGCCAGCAGCCAAGAGGCTAGCGGGGGGGCCTACGAGCAGTACTTC. It specifies CASSQEASGGAYEQYF.